This T cell receptor (beta chain) comes out of a study of Ad26.COV2.S vaccination and SARS-CoV-2 variants. Treatment described: some 19 received Ad26.COV2.S at low or high dose, single or two shots; several received placebo; per-sample allocation not given. Samples were taken on day 63 after the first vaccine or placebo injection. Deletions cut 5 bases from V and 3 bases from J, with 31 bases between. Germline-derived CDR1 and CDR2 are SNHLY and FYNNEI. The CDR3 runs to 21 residues. Here immunoSEQ multiplex PCR was the method, and the copy in TCRdb shows in-frame clones only, minus some. The sample shows 400,000 to 500,000 clones, roughly 90% of them seen only once.

Here the sequenced sample was peripheral blood, taken in a trial of Ad26.COV2.S vaccine versus placebo. This sequence originates from a person between 18 and 65 years old who received the Ad26.COV2.S COVID-19 vaccine or a placebo. The genes are TRBV2 and TRBJ2-2; D assignment may be TRBD1 or TRBD2 (5 bases each). The CDR3 protein is CASSKEGEFGSSRRDTGELFF. In DNA form, the CDR3 reads TGTGCCAGCAGTAAAGAAGGGGAATTTGGGAGTAGCCGGCGGGACACCGGGGAGCTGTTTTTT.